A selection of T cell receptor beta chains follows, all from one sample in a study of blood T cells in healthy people across ages. MiXCR, run by TCRdb on the 5' RACE reads, gives a single entry per CDR3 protein. Of some 760,000 distinct CDR3 sequences listed, just under 25% are singletons. These data are also associated with another study on T cells of mothers and their children.

Specimen: blood. Every receptor here comes from a boy aged 5-17 years in good health. CDR3s include the opening cysteine and the closing phenylalanine or tryptophan. The order of the fields is clone size, D gene, V gene, J gene, CDR3 protein, CDR3 DNA. A D gene is named only where the DNA matches it firmly. The listing skips clone size in some rows; elsewhere it reads once, few, many or a size class.

>-|TRBD2|TRBV4-1|TRBJ2-7
CASSQAGGSNEQYF
TGCGCCAGCAGCCAAGCGGGAGGTTCCAACGAGCAGTACTTC
>few|-|TRBV4-3|TRBJ2-7
CASSQDPGGGVEQYF
TGCGCCAGCAGCCAAGATCCGGGAGGGGGCGTCGAGCAGTACTTC
>-|TRBD1|TRBV28|TRBJ1-5
CASSTTGGQPQHF
TGTGCCAGCAGTACCACAGGGGGACAGCCCCAGCATTTT
>once|TRBD1|TRBV18|TRBJ2-1
CASSSGGIVNEQFF
TGTGCCAGCTCATCAGGGGGCATCGTCAATGAGCAGTTCTTC
>-|-|TRBV5-1|TRBJ2-7
CASSLGAMNWYEQYF
TGCGCCAGCAGCTTGGGGGCTATGAATTGGTACGAGCAGTACTTC
>few|TRBD1|TRBV6-6|TRBJ2-5
CASRYRGEETQYF
TGTGCCAGCAGATACAGGGGGGAAGAGACCCAGTACTTC
>few|TRBD2|TRBV6-6|TRBJ2-3
CASRYQRGTTDAQYF
TGTGCCAGCAGGTATCAGCGGGGGACCACAGATGCGCAGTATTTT
>few|-|TRBV29-1|TRBJ1-2
CSVENNYGYTF
TGCAGCGTTGAAAATAACTATGGCTACACCTTC
>few|-|TRBV7-2|TRBJ2-5
CASSLRGWGETQYF
TGTGCCAGCAGCTTAAGGGGATGGGGGGAGACCCAGTACTTC
>-|TRBD2|TRBV24-1|TRBJ2-5
CATSDRKLAGYQETQYF
TGTGCCACCAGTGACCGGAAACTAGCGGGGTACCAAGAGACCCAGTACTTC
>once|-|TRBV7-8|TRBJ1-4
CASSPVTFATNEKLFF
TGTGCCAGCAGCCCCGTTACGTTTGCAACTAATGAAAAACTGTTTTTT
>-|TRBD1|TRBV19|TRBJ1-5
CASSGTGGNQPQHF
TGTGCCAGTAGTGGGACAGGGGGGAATCAGCCCCAGCATTTT
>-|TRBD1|TRBV28|TRBJ2-1
CASSSRDRANEQFF
TGTGCCAGCAGTTCTCGGGACAGGGCAAACGAGCAGTTCTTC
>-|-|TRBV19|TRBJ2-1
CASRLDSYSYNGQFF
TGTGCCAGTAGACTAGACAGTTACTCCTACAATGGGCAGTTCTTC
>-|-|TRBV27|TRBJ2-3
CASSPPPGGATDTQYF
TGTGCCAGCAGTCCCCCCCCCGGAGGGGCCACAGATACGCAGTATTTT
>few|-|TRBV29-1|TRBJ1-3
CSVGDTSGNTIYF
TGCAGCGTGGGAGACACCTCTGGAAACACCATATATTTT
>-|-|TRBV2|TRBJ2-1
CALAGAPDTYNEQFF
TGTGCCCTCGCAGGGGCCCCGGACACCTACAATGAGCAGTTCTTC
>-|-|TRBV13|TRBJ2-4
CASSSPPEGNIQYF
TGTGCCAGCAGTTCACCCCCCGAAGGGAACATTCAGTACTTC
>once|TRBD2|TRBV12-3/TRBV12-4|TRBJ2-5
CASSLGAGREGETQYF
TGTGCCAGCAGTTTAGGTGCCGGGAGGGAAGGAGAGACCCAGTACTTC
>few|TRBD2|TRBV4-1|TRBJ2-1
CASSQVVGGAYNEQFF
TGCGCCAGCAGCCAAGTTGTCGGGGGGGCCTACAATGAGCAGTTCTTC
>few|-|TRBV9|TRBJ2-7
CASSVASGELVEQYF
TGTGCCAGCAGCGTAGCTTCGGGAGAACTTGTCGAGCAGTACTTC
>few|-|TRBV6-1|TRBJ2-5
CASSPGRGLQETQYF
TGTGCCAGCAGCCCCGGGCGGGGGCTACAAGAGACCCAGTACTTC
>few|-|TRBV7-9|TRBJ2-1
CASSPRTGGSSYNEQFF
TGTGCCAGCAGCCCCAGGACCGGCGGGTCCTCCTACAATGAGCAGTTCTTC
>-|TRBD1|TRBV27|TRBJ2-1
CASSSGTGGMYEQFF
TGTGCCAGCAGTTCAGGGACAGGGGGCATGTATGAGCAGTTCTTC
>-|-|TRBV14|TRBJ1-2
CASSHWGQDDYGYTF
TGTGCCAGCAGCCACTGGGGGCAGGACGACTATGGCTACACCTTC
>-|-|TRBV11-2|TRBJ1-1
CASSLWGGWEDTEVFF
TGTGCCAGCAGCTTGTGGGGGGGATGGGAAGACACTGAAGTTTTCTTT
>few|-|TRBV28|TRBJ2-4
CASSYWTEKNIQYF
TGTGCCAGCAGTTACTGGACAGAAAAAAACATTCAGTACTTC
>few|TRBD2|TRBV7-2|TRBJ2-3
CASSLITSGTDTQYF
TGTGCCAGCAGCTTAATAACTAGCGGCACAGATACGCAGTATTTT
>-|-|TRBV4-1|TRBJ1-2
CASSQLERHLYGYTF
TGCGCCAGCAGCCAGTTAGAGCGCCACCTCTATGGCTACACCTTC
>-|-|TRBV29-1|TRBJ2-7
CSAGVASSPRNEQYF
TGCAGCGCAGGGGTAGCCTCCTCCCCCCGGAACGAGCAGTACTTC
>once|TRBD1|TRBV6-5|TRBJ2-5
CASSDRGRLKETQYF
TGTGCCAGCAGTGACAGGGGGCGCCTAAAGGAGACCCAGTACTTC
>few|-|TRBV24-1|TRBJ2-7
CATSGGVGQYF
TGTGCCACCAGTGGGGGAGTGGGGCAGTACTTC
>few|TRBD1|TRBV29-1|TRBJ1-2
CSVGGQGTYGYTF
TGCAGCGTTGGTGGACAGGGAACCTATGGCTACACCTTC
>-|TRBD2|TRBV7-6|TRBJ2-3
CASSSTGTSGDTDTQYF
TGTGCCAGCAGCTCGACCGGGACTAGCGGGGACACAGATACGCAGTATTTT
>few|-|TRBV20-1|TRBJ1-5
CSARRRTENQPQHF
TGCAGTGCTAGGCGTCGGACAGAGAATCAGCCCCAGCATTTT
>-|TRBD2|TRBV9|TRBJ2-1
CASSVEGGLAGGSYNEQFF
TGTGCCAGCAGCGTAGAGGGGGGACTAGCGGGAGGGTCCTACAATGAGCAGTTCTTC
>few|-|TRBV6-6|TRBJ1-2
CASSYSATGELYGYTF
TGTGCCAGCAGTTACTCCGCGACAGGCGAGCTCTATGGCTACACCTTC
>few|-|TRBV9|TRBJ1-1
CASSPSTGNTEAFF
TGTGCCAGCAGCCCCTCGACCGGTAACACTGAAGCTTTCTTT
>few|TRBD1|TRBV20-1|TRBJ2-5
CSAAGTGVETQYF
TGCAGTGCGGCCGGGACAGGGGTGGAGACCCAGTACTTC
>-|-|TRBV20-1|TRBJ1-1
CSARGVEGAEAFF
TGCAGTGCTAGAGGCGTTGAGGGGGCTGAAGCTTTCTTT